The sequence of this T cell receptor beta chain was determined in a study of OX40 agonist ivuxolimab in advanced cancers. About the study: The dose-escalation group included hepatocellular carcinoma, melanoma, renal cell carcinoma and head and neck cancer.

Trimming took 4 bases from V and 1 from J; bases not matched to a gene: 8. The CDR3 covers 16 residues. CDR1 is SGHTS and CDR2 is YDEGEE in the germline V gene. TCRdb keeps only in-frame clones here, not all; method: immunoSEQ multiplex PCR. The sample yields 55,000 to 65,000 clones, about 86% seen once. To note about this clone: This sample also contains other DNA sequences that code for the same CDR3.

Blood sampling was done at baseline, cycle 4 day 1, and cycle 7 day 1. The sequence came from an adult with an advanced solid tumor such as melanoma, head and neck, liver or kidney cancer. The V call is TRBV5-8, the J call TRBJ2-5, with 9 bases matching TRBD2. The sample in question was CD4+ or CD8+ T cells sorted from blood, obtained in a trial of the OX40 agonist ivuxolimab. The CDR3 here is CASSPRLAVTQETQYF. The DNA for the CDR3 is TGTGCCAGCAGCCCTAGACTAGCGGTGACCCAAGAGACCCAGTACTTC.